The 9 T cell receptor beta chains listed next were all sequenced from one sample in a study of T cell responses to AZD1222 COVID-19 vaccine. Some clones are missing from TCRdb's copy, which holds only in-frame ones; the method was immunoSEQ multiplex PCR. The table lists 150,000 or so clones, about 90% of them singletons, with about 3.8% in the top ten. The sequenced sample was peripheral blood, obtained 28 days after the second AZD1222 dose. The origin of the receptors is an adult who received the AZD1222 COVID-19 vaccine.

The genes are TRBV18 and TRBJ2-3; TRBD2 aligns across 7 bases. Germline-derived CDR1 and CDR2 are KGHSH and LQKENI. J gave up 5 bases and V 3 bases, and 5 bases lay outside the gene matches. The CDR3 runs 14 residues. CDR3 loop: CASSPSGIVDTQYF. CDR3 in DNA: TGTGCCAGCTCACCGAGCGGGATAGTAGATACGCAGTATTTT.

V is TRBV5-1 and J is TRBJ2-5; the match to TRBD2 covers 10 bases. CDR3 length: 15 amino acids. The junction had 4 bases not matched to a gene; V was cut back by 1 base and J by 4 bases. Looked up from germline, CDR1 is SGHRS and CDR2 is YFSETQ. CDR3 protein: CASSLRLAGAETQYF. CDR3 coding DNA: TGCGCCAGCAGCTTGAGGCTAGCGGGGGCAGAGACCCAGTACTTC. Full variable domain (outside the CDR3, taken from reference TRBV5-1 and TRBJ2-5): KAGVTQTPRYLIKTRGQQVTLSCSPISGHRSVSWYQQTPGQGLQFLFEYFSETQRNKGNFPGRFSGRQFSNSRSEMNVSTLELGDSALYLCASSLRLAGAETQYFGPGTRLLVL.

This clone was recorded once. The V call is TRBV6-5, the J call TRBJ2-7; maybe TRBD2 (7 bases). The CDR3 spans 15 residues. Trimming removed 6 bases at V and 7 bases at J, with 22 bases between. CDR1 MNHEY and CDR2 SVGAGI come from the germline V gene. CDR3 residues: CASSPAGQGVKEQYF. The CDR3 DNA reads as TGTGCCAGCAGCCCAGCGGGACAAGGCGTGAAAGAGCAGTACTTC.

V and J are TRBV4-2 and TRBJ2-6, with D possibly matching TRBD2 (5 bases). The CDR3 sequence is 16 residues long. The V gene lost 1 base and the J gene lost 1 base, with 8 bases spanning the gap. Per germline, CDR1 LGHNA and CDR2 YNFKEQ. The CDR3 reads CASSQGEQSGANVLTF. The DNA of the CDR3 is TGTGCCAGCAGCCAAGGGGAGCAATCTGGGGCCAACGTCCTGACTTTC.

V gene TRBV6-4 combines with J gene TRBJ2-2, with no clear D. CDR1 and CDR2 from the germline V gene are MRHNA and SNTAGT. V was clipped by 2 bases and J by 3 bases, with 7 bases between them. This CDR3 region has 14 residues. CDR3 nucleotide sequence: TGTGCCAGCAGTGACGCGACGGACACCGGGGAGCTGTTTTTT. It codes for CASSDATDTGELFF.

This chain links TRBV7-9 with TRBJ1-1, with TRBD1 identical over 8 bases. The ends lost 1 base at V and 0 bases at J; junction bases unmatched: 1. The CDR3 runs 15 residues. Germline CDR1 and CDR2: SEHNR and FQNEAQ (reference sequence). The CDR3 sequence: CASSLGTGMNTEAFF. CDR3 nucleotide sequence: TGTGCCAGCAGCTTAGGGACAGGGATGAACACTGAAGCTTTCTTT. Full variable domain (outside the CDR3, taken from reference TRBV7-9 and TRBJ1-1): DTGVSQNPRHKITKRGQNVTFRCDPISEHNRLYWYRQTLGQGPEFLTYFQNEAQLEKSRLLSDRFSAERPKGSFSTLEIQRTEQGDSAMYLCASSLGTGMNTEAFFGQGTRLTVV.

The J gene is TRBJ2-3, the V gene TRBV15; the D is unclear. Trimming cost V 6 bases and J 3 bases, with 7 bases left between them. This CDR3 spans 12 amino acids. Germline lookup yields CDR1 LNHNV and CDR2 YYDKDF (reference sequence). Written as DNA, the CDR3 is TGTGCCACCAGGTCGCAGACAGATACGCAGTATTTT. It translates to CATRSQTDTQYF.

The chain has TRBV7-9 and TRBJ1-3; tentative D call: TRBD1 (5 bases). Germline CDR1 reads SEHNR; CDR2 reads FQNEAQ (reference sequence). The CDR3 sequence is 12 residues long. The V end was cut by 5 bases, the J end by 4 bases, with 6 bases between. The CDR3 DNA sequence: TGTGCCAGCAGCGAGGGGGGAAACACCATATATTTT. It yields the protein CASSEGGNTIYF.

The chain employs TRBV6-5 and TRBJ1-6, with D tentatively TRBD1 (5 bases). CDR1 is MNHEY, CDR2 SVGAGI, per germline. The CDR3 has 12 amino acids. The ends were cut back, 6 bases at V and 10 bases at J, with 10 bases in the middle. This CDR3 is CASSQGDSPLHF. CDR3 nucleotide sequence: TGTGCCAGCAGCCAGGGAGACTCACCCCTCCACTTT.